A single sample is the source of the 5 T cell receptor beta chains below, sequenced in a study of blood T cell repertoires in COVID-19. Libraries were prepared by immunoSEQ multiplex PCR; TCRdb keeps only in-frame clonotypes and omits some of them. Of 11,000 to 15,000 clones detected, roughly nine tenths appear once; the ten largest clones hold 2.9%. The sample taken for sequencing was peripheral blood. These receptors originate from a human donor in a cohort sampled during active COVID-19.

The chain is built from TRBV28 and TRBJ1-2, with D unclear. V was clipped by 5 bases and J by 8 bases, with 18 bases between them. In germline, CDR1 is MDHEN, CDR2 SYDVKM. CDR3 length equals 14 residues. The CDR3 loop reads CASSPPPGEGGYTF. The DNA of the CDR3 is TGTGCCAGCAGTCCCCCCCCGGGCGAGGGAGGCTACACCTTC.

This clone is termed medium-sized. The chain joins TRBV2 to TRBJ1-5, with D possibly being TRBD1 (6 bases). Germline loops: CDR1 SNHLY, CDR2 FYNNEI. Trimming cost V 6 bases and J 5 bases, with 14 bases left between them. The length of the CDR3 is 14 residues. The CDR3 DNA sequence: TGTGCCAGCAGCCTAGGACAGCCGTATCAGCCCCAGCATTTT. It encodes CASSLGQPYQPQHF.

This clone was picked up one time. The chain uses TRBV19 and TRBJ2-3; D remains unclear. The CDR3 covers 13 residues. Germline V lookup: CDR1 LNHDA, CDR2 SQIVND (reference sequence). V was shortened by 5 bases and J by 2 bases, with 8 bases between the two germline ends. Written as DNA, the CDR3 is TGTGCCAGTAGTGACTTATCCACAGATACGCAGTATTTT. Protein sequence: CASSDLSTDTQYF.

The chain employs TRBV19 and TRBJ1-5; D possibly corresponds to TRBD1 (6 bases). The CDR3 sequence is 13 residues long. V was shortened by 9 bases and J by 3 bases, with 12 bases between the two germline ends. Looked up from germline, CDR1 is LNHDA and CDR2 is SQIVND (reference sequence). The CDR3 DNA follows: TGTGCCAGCCTACAGGGTAACAATCAGCCCCAGCATTTT. Its protein product is CASLQGNNQPQHF.

The J gene is TRBJ2-7, the V gene TRBV6-6, with TRBD1 identical over 10 bases. The CDR3 spans 15 residues. V lost 6 bases, J lost 1 base, and 6 bases stayed unmatched. Germline V gene sequence: CDR1 MNHNY, CDR2 SVGAGI (reference sequence). Here the CDR3 reads CASSPSDRGSYEQYF. The CDR3 DNA is TGTGCCAGCAGCCCTTCGGACAGGGGGTCCTACGAGCAGTACTTC.